The 7 T cell receptor beta chains below all came from one sample that was sequenced in a study of T cells in women clearing cervical HPV infection (dated by TCRdb to the late 2010s). The library was generated by the immunoSEQ multiplex PCR assay. TCRdb provides this immuneACCESS table in a form limited to in-frame rearrangements. Some clones are lacking; in checked studies, under half of them reflect an unresolved V gene, and why the rest are absent is not known. The sample table includes about 37,000 clones. The top ten clones comprise less than 8% of the sample. The sample taken for sequencing was blood buffy coat. The source of these receptors is a woman aged 18 to 75 with a cervical HPV16 infection that either progressed to CIN3+ or cleared (not recorded which).

With respect to this clone: One end of the junction is discordant with germline, which a read error may explain. The CDR3 goes on 3 residues after the read ends, and that part is filled in from the germline J gene. This rearrangement joins TRBV7-6 to TRBJ2-2, with a possible D match to TRBD2 (5 bases). The CDR3 length is 14 residues. The germline CDR1 and CDR2 sequences are SGHVS and FNYEAQ. The CDR3 reads CASGLALYAGELFF. The CDR3 bases that were read are TGTGCCAGCGGCTTAGCGCTCTACGCCGGGGAG.

With respect to this clone: The read is 3 residues too short to cover the CDR3 end, so that end is filled in from the germline J gene. V is TRBV30 and J is TRBJ1-5, with a tentative D call TRBD1 (6 bases). CDR1 and CDR2 (germline): GTSNPN, SVGIG (reference sequence). This CDR3 region has 15 residues. Trimming stripped 1 base from V and 2 bases from J, with 12 bases between. The DNA read from the CDR3 is TGTGCCTGGAGTGAACAGGGTAAGGGCAATCAGCCC. This translates into CAWSEQGKGNQP. The whole CDR3 reads CAWSEQGKGNQPQHF.

With respect to this clone: The read comes to an end 3 residues before the CDR3 does, leaving the germline J gene to fill in the end. The chain joins TRBV11-3 to TRBJ2-1; tentative D call: TRBD2 (6 bases). V was cut by 1 base and J by 6 bases, with 10 bases left in between. CDR1 is SGHNT, CDR2 YENEEA, per germline. The CDR3 is made up of 14 amino acids. Incomplete CDR3 DNA: TGTGCCAGCAGCTTAGGGGTGGGGGGCAATGAG. It translates to CASSLGVGGNE. The complete CDR3 reads CASSLGVGGNEQFF.

In the case of this clone: With the read ending 3 residues before the CDR3 end, the germline J gene is used to fill in that end. The chain joins TRBV7-9 to TRBJ1-4; the D gene is possibly TRBD1 (5 bases). CDR1 is SEHNR, CDR2 FQNEAQ, per germline (reference sequence). CDR3 length equals 13 residues. CDR3 DNA, as far as it was read: TGTGCCAGCAGCTTAGTGGAGGGGAAGAAA. It encodes CASSLVEGKK. The entire CDR3 protein reads CASSLVEGKKLFF.

About this clone itself: Coverage ceases 3 residues before the CDR3 finishes, and the germline J gene fills in the end. The chain couples TRBV19 to TRBJ1-2; perhaps TRBD1 as D (5 bases). Trimming removed 1 base from V and 3 bases from J, with 12 bases in between. The germline V gene has CDR1 LNHDA and CDR2 SQIVND (reference sequence). The CDR3 has 15 amino acids. The CDR3 region is CASSIGRGRDYGYTF. Partial CDR3 DNA: TGTGCCAGTAGTATAGGCCGAGGCAGGGACTATGGC.

A word on this clone: From the germline J gene comes the end of the CDR3, since the read stops 3 residues before it. The chain uses TRBV30 and TRBJ2-4; 10 bases agree with TRBD1. There are 15 residues in the CDR3. Germline CDR1 is GTSNPN and CDR2 is SVGIG (reference sequence). The sequenced part of the CDR3 DNA is TGTGCCTGGAGTAGGGACAGGGGAGGATTATCTGGT. Its translation is CAWSRDRGGLSG. Given in full, the CDR3 is CAWSRDRGGLSGQYF.

Comments on this clone: The CDR3 goes on 3 residues after the read ends, and that part is filled in from the germline J gene. The chain employs TRBV7-3 and TRBJ1-1, with TRBD1 matching over 7 bases. Per germline, CDR1 SGHTA and CDR2 FQGTGA. The CDR3 spans 14 residues. J was trimmed by 3 bases and V by 3 bases; bases with no gene match: 4. Partial CDR3 DNA: TGTGCCAGCAGCTTTAATCAGGGGGACACTGAA. Amino acids: CASSFNQGDTE. The entire CDR3 sequence reads CASSFNQGDTEAFF.